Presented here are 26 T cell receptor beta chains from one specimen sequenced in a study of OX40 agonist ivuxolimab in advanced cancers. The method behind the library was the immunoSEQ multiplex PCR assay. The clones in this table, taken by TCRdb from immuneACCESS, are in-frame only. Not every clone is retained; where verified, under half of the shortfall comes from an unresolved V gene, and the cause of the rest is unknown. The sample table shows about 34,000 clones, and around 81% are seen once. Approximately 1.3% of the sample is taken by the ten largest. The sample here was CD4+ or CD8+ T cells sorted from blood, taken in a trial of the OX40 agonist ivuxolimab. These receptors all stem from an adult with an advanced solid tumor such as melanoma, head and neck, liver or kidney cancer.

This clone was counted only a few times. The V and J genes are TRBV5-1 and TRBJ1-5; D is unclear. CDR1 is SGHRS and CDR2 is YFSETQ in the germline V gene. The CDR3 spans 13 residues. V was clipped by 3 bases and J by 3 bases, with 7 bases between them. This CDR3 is CASSSGTNQPQHF. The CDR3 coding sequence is TGCGCCAGCAGCTCAGGTACCAATCAGCCCCAGCATTTT.

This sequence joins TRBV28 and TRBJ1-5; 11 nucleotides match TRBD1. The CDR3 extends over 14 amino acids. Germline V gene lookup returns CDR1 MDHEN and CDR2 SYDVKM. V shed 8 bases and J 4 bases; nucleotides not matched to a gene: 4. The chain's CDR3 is CASGTGGTNQPQHF. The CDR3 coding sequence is TGTGCCAGCGGGACAGGGGGGACTAATCAGCCCCAGCATTTT.

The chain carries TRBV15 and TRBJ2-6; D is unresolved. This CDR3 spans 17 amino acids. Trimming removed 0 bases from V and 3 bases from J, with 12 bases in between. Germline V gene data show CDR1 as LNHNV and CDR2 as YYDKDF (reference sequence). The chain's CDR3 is CATSREGFSYGANVLTF. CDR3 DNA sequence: TGTGCCACCAGCAGAGAAGGGTTTTCCTATGGGGCCAACGTCCTGACTTTC. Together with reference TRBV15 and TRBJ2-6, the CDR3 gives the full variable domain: DAMVIQNPRYQVTQFGKPVTLSCSQTLNHNVMYWYQQKSSQAPKLLFHYYDKDFNNEADTPDNFQSRRPNTSFCFLDIRSPGLGDTAMYLCATSREGFSYGANVLTFGAGSRLTVL.

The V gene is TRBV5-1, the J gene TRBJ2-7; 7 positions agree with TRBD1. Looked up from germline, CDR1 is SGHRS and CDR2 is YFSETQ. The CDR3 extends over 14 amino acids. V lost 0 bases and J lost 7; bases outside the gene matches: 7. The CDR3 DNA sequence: TGCGCCAGCAGCTTGGAGGGGGCTTCAGGGGAGCAGTACTTC. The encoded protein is CASSLEGASGEQYF.

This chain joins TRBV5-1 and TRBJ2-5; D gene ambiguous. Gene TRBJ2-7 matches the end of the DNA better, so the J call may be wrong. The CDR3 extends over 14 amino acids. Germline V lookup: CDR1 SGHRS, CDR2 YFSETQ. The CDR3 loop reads CASSLADGFYEQYF. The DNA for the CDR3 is TGCGCCAGCAGCTTGGCCGACGGATTTTACGAGCAGTACTTC.

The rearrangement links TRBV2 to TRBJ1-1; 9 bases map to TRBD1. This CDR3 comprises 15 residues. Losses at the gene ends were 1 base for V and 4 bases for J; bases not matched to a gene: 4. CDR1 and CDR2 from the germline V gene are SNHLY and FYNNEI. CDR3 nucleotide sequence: TGTGCCAGCAGTGAAGACAGGGGGCGCGTCACTGAAGCTTTCTTT. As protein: CASSEDRGRVTEAFF.

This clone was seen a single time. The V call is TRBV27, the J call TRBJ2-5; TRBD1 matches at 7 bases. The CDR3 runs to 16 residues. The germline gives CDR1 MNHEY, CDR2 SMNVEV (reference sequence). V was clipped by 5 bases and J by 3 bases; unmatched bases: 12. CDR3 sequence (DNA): TGTGCCAGCAGTCTCCTTTCGACAGGGCCCAAAGAGACCCAGTACTTC. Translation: CASSLLSTGPKETQYF.

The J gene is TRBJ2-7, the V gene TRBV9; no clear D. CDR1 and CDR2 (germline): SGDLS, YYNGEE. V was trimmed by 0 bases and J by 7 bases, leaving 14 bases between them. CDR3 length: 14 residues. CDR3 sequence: CASSVERSDGEQYF. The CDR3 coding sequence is TGTGCCAGCAGCGTAGAACGGAGTGACGGTGAGCAGTACTTC.

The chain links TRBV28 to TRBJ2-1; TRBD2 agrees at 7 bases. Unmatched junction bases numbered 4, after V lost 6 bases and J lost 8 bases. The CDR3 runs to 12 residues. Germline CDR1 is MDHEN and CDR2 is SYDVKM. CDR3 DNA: TGTGCCAGCAGACAGCGGGATCATGAGCAGTTCTTC. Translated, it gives CASRQRDHEQFF.

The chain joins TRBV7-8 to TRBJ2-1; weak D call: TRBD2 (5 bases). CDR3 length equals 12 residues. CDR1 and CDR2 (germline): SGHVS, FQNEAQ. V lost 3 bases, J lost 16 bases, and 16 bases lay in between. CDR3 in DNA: TGTGCCAGCAGCTTGCCCCTCGGACCGGGATTCTTC. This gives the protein CASSLPLGPGFF.

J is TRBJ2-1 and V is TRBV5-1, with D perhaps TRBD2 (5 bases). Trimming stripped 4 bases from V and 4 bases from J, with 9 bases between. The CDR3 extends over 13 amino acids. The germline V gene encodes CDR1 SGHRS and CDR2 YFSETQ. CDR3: CASSGGLYNEQFF. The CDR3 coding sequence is TGCGCCAGCAGCGGCGGACTGTACAATGAGCAGTTCTTC.

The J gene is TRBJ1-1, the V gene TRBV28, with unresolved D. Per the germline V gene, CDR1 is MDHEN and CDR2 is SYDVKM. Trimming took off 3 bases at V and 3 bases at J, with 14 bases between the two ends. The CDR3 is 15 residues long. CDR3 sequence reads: CASSLRRFSDTEAFF. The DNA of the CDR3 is TGTGCCAGCAGTTTGAGGAGGTTTTCGGACACTGAAGCTTTCTTT.

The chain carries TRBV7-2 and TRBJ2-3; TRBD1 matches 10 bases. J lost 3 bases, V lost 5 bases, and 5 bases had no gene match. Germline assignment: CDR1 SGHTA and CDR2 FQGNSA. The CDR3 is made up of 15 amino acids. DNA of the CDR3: TGTGCCAGCAGCCTGGGACAGGGGTGGACAGATACGCAGTATTTT. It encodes CASSLGQGWTDTQYF.

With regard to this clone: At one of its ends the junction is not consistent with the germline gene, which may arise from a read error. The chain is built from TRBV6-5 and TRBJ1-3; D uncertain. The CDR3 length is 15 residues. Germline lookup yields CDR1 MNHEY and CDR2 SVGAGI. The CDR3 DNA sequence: TGTACCAGCAGTTACTCGATCGGCAGTGGAAACACCATATATTTT. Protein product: CTSSYSIGSGNTIYF.

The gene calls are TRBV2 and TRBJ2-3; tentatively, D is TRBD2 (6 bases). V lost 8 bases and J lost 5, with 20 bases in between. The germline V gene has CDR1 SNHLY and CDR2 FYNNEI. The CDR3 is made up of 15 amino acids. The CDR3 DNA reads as TGTGCCAGCGGATATTCGGGACTCCTGGAAGATACGCAGTATTTT. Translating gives CASGYSGLLEDTQYF.

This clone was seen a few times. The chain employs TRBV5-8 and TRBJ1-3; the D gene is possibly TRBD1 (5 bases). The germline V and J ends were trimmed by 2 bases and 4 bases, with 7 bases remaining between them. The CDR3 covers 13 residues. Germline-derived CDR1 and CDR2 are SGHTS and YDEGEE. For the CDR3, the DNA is TGTGCCAGCAGCTTACGGACAGGAAACACCATATATTTT. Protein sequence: CASSLRTGNTIYF.

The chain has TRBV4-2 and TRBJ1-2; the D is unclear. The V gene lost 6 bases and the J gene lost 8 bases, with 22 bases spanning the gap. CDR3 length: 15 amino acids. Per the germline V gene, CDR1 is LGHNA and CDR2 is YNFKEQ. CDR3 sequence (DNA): TGTGCCAGCAGGCTAACCGGTGGGTGGTTTGGCGGCTACACCTTC. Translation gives CASRLTGGWFGGYTF.

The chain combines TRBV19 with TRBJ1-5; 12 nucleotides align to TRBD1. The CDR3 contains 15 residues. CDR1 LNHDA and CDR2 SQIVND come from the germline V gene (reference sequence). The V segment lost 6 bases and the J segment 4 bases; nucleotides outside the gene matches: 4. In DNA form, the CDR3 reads TGTGCCAGTAGACAGGGACAGGGGGCGAATCAGCCCCAGCATTTT. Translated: CASRQGQGANQPQHF.

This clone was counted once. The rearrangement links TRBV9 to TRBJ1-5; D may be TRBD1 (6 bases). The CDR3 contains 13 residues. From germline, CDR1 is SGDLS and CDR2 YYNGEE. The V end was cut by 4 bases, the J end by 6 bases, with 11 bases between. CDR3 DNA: TGTGCCAGCAGCCAGGGAGGGGGTCAGCCCCAGCATTTT. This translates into CASSQGGGQPQHF.

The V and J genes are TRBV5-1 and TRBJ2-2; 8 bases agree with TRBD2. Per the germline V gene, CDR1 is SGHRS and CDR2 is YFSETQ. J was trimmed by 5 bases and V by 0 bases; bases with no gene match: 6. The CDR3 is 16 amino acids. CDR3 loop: CASSLAGGPLTGELFF. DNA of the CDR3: TGCGCCAGCAGCTTGGCGGGAGGGCCGCTTACCGGGGAGCTGTTTTTT.

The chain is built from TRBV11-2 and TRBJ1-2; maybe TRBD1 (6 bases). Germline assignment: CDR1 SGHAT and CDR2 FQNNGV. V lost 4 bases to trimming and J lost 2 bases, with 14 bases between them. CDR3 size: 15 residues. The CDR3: CASSYPIRGNYGYTF. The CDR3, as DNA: TGTGCCAGCAGCTACCCGATCAGGGGCAACTATGGCTACACCTTC. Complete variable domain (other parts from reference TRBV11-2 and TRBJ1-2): EAGVAQSPRYKIIEKRQSVAFWCNPISGHATLYWYQQILGQGPKLLIQFQNNGVVDDSQLPKDRFSAERLKGVDSTLKIQPAKLEDSAVYLCASSYPIRGNYGYTFGSGTRLTVV.

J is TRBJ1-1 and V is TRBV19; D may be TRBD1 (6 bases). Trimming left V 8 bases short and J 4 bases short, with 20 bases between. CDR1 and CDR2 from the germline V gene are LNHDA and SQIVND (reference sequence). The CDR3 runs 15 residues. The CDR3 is CASLGTGARGTEAFF. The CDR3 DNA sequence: TGTGCCAGTTTGGGGACGGGGGCGCGGGGCACTGAAGCTTTCTTT.

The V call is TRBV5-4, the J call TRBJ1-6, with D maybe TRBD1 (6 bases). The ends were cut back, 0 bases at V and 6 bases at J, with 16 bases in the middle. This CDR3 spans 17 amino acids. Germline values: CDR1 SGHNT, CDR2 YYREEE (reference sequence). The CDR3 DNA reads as TGTGCCAGCAGCTTGGGGGGGCTGACAGGACTTAATTCACCCCTCCACTTT. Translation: CASSLGGLTGLNSPLHF. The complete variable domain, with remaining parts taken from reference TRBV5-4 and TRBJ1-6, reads ETGVTQSPTHLIKTRGQQVTLRCSSQSGHNTVSWYQQALGQGPQFIFQYYREEENGRGNFPPRFSGLQFPNYSSELNVNALELDDSALYLCASSLGGLTGLNSPLHFGNGTRLTVT.

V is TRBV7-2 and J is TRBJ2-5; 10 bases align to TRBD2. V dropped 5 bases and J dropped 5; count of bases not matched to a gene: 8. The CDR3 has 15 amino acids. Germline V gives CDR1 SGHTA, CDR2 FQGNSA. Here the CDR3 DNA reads TGTGCCAGCAGCCGACAGCGGGGGGGCGGGGAGACCCAGTACTTC. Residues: CASSRQRGGGETQYF.

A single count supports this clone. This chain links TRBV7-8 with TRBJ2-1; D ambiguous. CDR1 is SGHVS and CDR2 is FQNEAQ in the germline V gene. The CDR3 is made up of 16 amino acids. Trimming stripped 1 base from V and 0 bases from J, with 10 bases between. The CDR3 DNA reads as TGTGCCAGCAGCTTAGACAGTCGGAGCTCCTACAATGAGCAGTTCTTC. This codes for CASSLDSRSSYNEQFF. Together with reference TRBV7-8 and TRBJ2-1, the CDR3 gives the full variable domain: GAGVSQSPRYKVAKRGQDVALRCDPISGHVSLFWYQQALGQGPEFLTYFQNEAQLDKSGLPSDRFFAERPEGSVSTLKIQRTQQEDSAVYLCASSLDSRSSYNEQFFGPGTRLTVL.

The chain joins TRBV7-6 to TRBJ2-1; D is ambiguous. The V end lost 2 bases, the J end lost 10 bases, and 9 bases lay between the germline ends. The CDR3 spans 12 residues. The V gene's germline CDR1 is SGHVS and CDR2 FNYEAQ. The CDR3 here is CASSLIRTEQFF. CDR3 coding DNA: TGTGCCAGCAGCTTAATCAGAACAGAGCAGTTCTTC. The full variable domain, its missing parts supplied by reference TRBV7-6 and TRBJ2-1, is GAGVSQSPRYKVTKRGQDVALRCDPISGHVSLYWYRQALGQGPEFLTYFNYEAQQDKSGLPNDRFSAERPEGSISTLTIQRTEQRDSAMYRCASSLIRTEQFFGPGTRLTVL.